Below, 9 T cell receptor beta chains from the same sample are listed, as sequenced in a study of T cells in Graves' hyperthyroidism and ophthalmopathy. Authors of the study amplified TCR beta CDR3 regions from RNA transcripts. The TCR CDR3 first-round RT-PCR relied on the HTBI primer set. TCRdb re-analysed the multiplex PCR reads in MiXCR, keeping a single row per CDR3 protein. This table has roughly 510,000 distinct CDR3 sequences, around 20% appearing once. Sequencing was carried out using blood. The origin of the receptors is a man in his late teens or twenties with Graves' hyperthyroidism.

In the case of this clonotype: The junction and the germline gene differ at one end; a read error may be behind it. This rearrangement joins TRBV12-3 or TRBV12-4 to TRBJ1-5; D possibly corresponds to TRBD1 (6 bases). This CDR3 contains 15 residues. The CDR3 protein is CVSSSRRGRNQPQHF. CDR3 nucleotides: TGTGTCAGCAGTTCTCGAAGGGGGAGGAATCAGCCCCAGCATTTT.

Concerning this clonotype itself: Mismatch with germline at one junction end may stem from a read error. CDR3 coding DNA: TGTGCCAGCAGCGTAGGACAGGGTCCTGGGGCCAACGTCCTGACTTTC. Residues: CASSVGQGPGANVLTF. This rearrangement joins TRBV13 to TRBJ2-6, with TRBD1 matching over 8 bases. Germline assignment: CDR1 PRHDT and CDR2 FYEKMQ (reference sequence). This CDR3 spans 16 amino acids.

The table lists this clonotype with a few counts. The V call is TRBV19, the J call TRBJ1-5; no reliable D call. This CDR3 has 16 residues. The germline V and J ends were trimmed by 5 bases and 3 bases, with 17 bases remaining between them. Per germline, CDR1 LNHDA and CDR2 SQIVND (reference sequence). CDR3 nucleotides: TGTGCCAGTAGTGGGTTTGCAGTCGGCCCCAATCAGCCCCAGCATTTT. Amino acid sequence: CASSGFAVGPNQPQHF.

This clonotype was observed many times. The V and J genes are TRBV6-5 and TRBJ2-5; no clear D gene. V was pared by 2 bases and J by 1 base, with 11 bases between. CDR3 size: 15 residues. Germline CDR1 reads MNHEY; CDR2 reads SVGAGI. The chain's CDR3 is CASSYEQAGQETQYF. DNA of the CDR3: TGTGCCAGCAGTTACGAGCAGGCCGGCCAAGAGACCCAGTACTTC.

At least ten counts were recorded for this clonotype. The V call is TRBV20-1, the J call TRBJ2-5; the match to TRBD2 covers 14 bases. The CDR3 has 12 residues. Looked up from germline, CDR1 is DFQATT and CDR2 is SNEGSKA (reference sequence). The CDR3 sequence is CTGTSGGETQYF. Written as DNA, the CDR3 is TGCACCGGGACTAGCGGGGGAGAGACCCAGTACTTC.

Many counts were recorded for this clonotype. The CDR3 loop is CASSVVAPNTEAFF. The CDR3 nucleotides read TGTGCCAGCAGCGTAGTGGCTCCGAACACTGAAGCTTTCTTT. The chain employs TRBV9 and TRBJ1-1; D uncertain. CDR3 length equals 14 residues. With 0 bases removed from V and 1 base from J, the gap between germline ends came to 7 bases. Germline-derived CDR1 and CDR2 are SGDLS and YYNGEE.

This clonotype was counted ten times or more. The rearrangement uses TRBV12-3 or TRBV12-4 and TRBJ1-2; D possibly corresponds to TRBD1 (5 bases). CDR3 length equals 13 residues. V was clipped by 4 bases and J by 3 bases, with 9 bases between them. The CDR3 here is CASSSGTDYGYTF. Here the CDR3 DNA reads TGTGCCAGCAGTTCTGGGACGGACTATGGCTACACCTTC.

This clonotype was detected many times. The rearrangement joins TRBV20-1 to TRBJ2-7, with D unresolved. V dropped 0 bases and J dropped 5 bases, with 11 bases sitting between them. The CDR3 has 13 residues. The germline CDR1 and CDR2 sequences are DFQATT and SNEGSKA (reference sequence). The CDR3 here is CSARDGRTHEQYF. The CDR3 DNA sequence: TGCAGTGCTAGAGATGGACGTACCCACGAGCAGTACTTC.

Ten or more counts support this clonotype. The J gene is TRBJ2-7, the V gene TRBV12-3 or TRBV12-4; D remains ambiguous. V lost 5 bases, J lost 4 bases, and 12 bases lay in between. The CDR3 has 13 residues. The DNA for the CDR3 is TGTGCCAGCAGTACCTCGGACGGATACGAGCAGTACTTC. It yields the protein CASSTSDGYEQYF.